This is a list of T cell receptor beta chains from one sample in a study of neurological immune-mediated disorders. TCRdb analysed the 5' RACE reads with MiXCR anew, one entry per CDR3 protein. Found here are tens of thousands of distinct CDR3 sequences, about a quarter of them singletons; the top ten hold 20% to 25%. The specimen was PBMCs. The receptor set was obtained from a woman between 65 and 79 years old in good health. CDR3s include the opening cysteine and the closing phenylalanine or tryptophan. D genes are given only for firm matches. Size values are once, few and many counts, or a class for expanded clones, and some rows have none.

D: TRBD1
J: TRBJ2-7
V: TRBV29-1
size: many
DNA: TGCAGCGTTGAAGATCGCGGGACAGGGGGCTTTTGGCAGTACTTC
CDR3: CSVEDRGTGGFWQYF

D: .
J: TRBJ2-1
V: TRBV5-1
size: many
DNA: TGCGCCAGCAGCTTGGTAGGCGAGAATGAGCAGTTCTTC
CDR3: CASSLVGENEQFF

D: TRBD2
J: TRBJ2-5
V: TRBV20-1
size: many
DNA: TGCAGTGCCCCGGGACTAGCGGGAGAGACCCAGTACTTC
CDR3: CSAPGLAGETQYF

D: .
J: TRBJ1-6
V: TRBV5-8
size: many
DNA: TGTGCCAGCAGCCATCCGAGGGTTTATAATTCACCCCTCCACTTT
CDR3: CASSHPRVYNSPLHF

D: TRBD1
J: TRBJ2-2
V: TRBV18
size: many
DNA: TGTGCCAGCTCACCCTTCGGGACAGGGGGACTCACCGGGGAGCTGTTTTTT
CDR3: CASSPFGTGGLTGELFF

D: TRBD1
J: TRBJ1-1
V: TRBV5-1
size: .
DNA: TGCGCCAGCAACGACAGGGGGCTGAACACTGAAGCTTTCTTT
CDR3: CASNDRGLNTEAFF

D: .
J: TRBJ2-1
V: TRBV28
size: many
DNA: TGTGCCAGCAGTTTGTGGGGCTACAATGAGCAGTTCTTC
CDR3: CASSLWGYNEQFF

D: .
J: TRBJ2-7
V: TRBV6-5
size: many
DNA: TGTGCCAGCAGTTACTTAGGCTTAGGGTTCAACGAGCAGTACTTC
CDR3: CASSYLGLGFNEQYF

D: .
J: TRBJ2-5
V: TRBV7-9
size: many
DNA: TGTGCCAGCAGCTTTCATTCCCAGGAGACCCAGTACTTC
CDR3: CASSFHSQETQYF

D: TRBD2
J: TRBJ2-7
V: TRBV7-3
size: many
DNA: TGTGCCAGCAGCTTAACCAGGACTAGCTCCTACGAGCAGTACTTC
CDR3: CASSLTRTSSYEQYF

D: .
J: TRBJ2-5
V: TRBV29-1
size: .
DNA: TGCCGCGTTGATTCGGTCGGCCGAATAGAGACCCAGTACTTC
CDR3: CRVDSVGRIETQYF

D: .
J: TRBJ2-7
V: TRBV5-1
size: .
DNA: TGCGCCAGCAGACAAGGGAAGGGACGGGACCCCTTCTACGAGCAGTACTTC
CDR3: CASRQGKGRDPFYEQYF

D: TRBD2
J: TRBJ2-7
V: TRBV5-1
size: many
DNA: TGCGCCAGCAGCCCCGAGGGACTAGCGGGAGTAAACGAGCAGTACTTC
CDR3: CASSPEGLAGVNEQYF

D: .
J: TRBJ2-7
V: TRBV9
size: many
DNA: TGTGCCAGCAGCGTAGAGGCAGGGCTTCTCTACGAGCAGTACTTC
CDR3: CASSVEAGLLYEQYF

D: .
J: TRBJ2-6
V: TRBV12-3/TRBV12-4
size: few
DNA: TGTGCCACGACCGGGACAACTTCTGGGGCCAACGTCCTGACTTTC
CDR3: CATTGTTSGANVLTF

D: TRBD1
J: TRBJ2-5
V: TRBV29-1
size: many
DNA: TGCAGCGTTAATAGTGGTCGCCACAGGGGCCAAGAGACCCAGTACTTC
CDR3: CSVNSGRHRGQETQYF

D: TRBD2
J: TRBJ2-1
V: TRBV20-1
size: .
DNA: TGCAGTGCTAGAGACCCCAGCGGGAGGGCCCCCAATGAGCAGTTCTTC
CDR3: CSARDPSGRAPNEQFF

D: .
J: TRBJ2-1
V: TRBV20-1
size: many
DNA: TGCAGTGCTGGGGGAGGTGCTGGGGGCCGCTACAATGAGCAGTTCTTC
CDR3: CSAGGGAGGRYNEQFF

D: .
J: TRBJ2-6
V: TRBV4-1
size: many
DNA: TGCGCCAGCAGCCAAGATTTGGTCTCTGGGGCCAACGTCCTGACTTTC
CDR3: CASSQDLVSGANVLTF

D: .
J: TRBJ1-4
V: TRBV7-2
size: many
DNA: TGTGCCAGCAGCTTGGTACAGGGTTCACCACCCGGGAAACTGTTTTTT
CDR3: CASSLVQGSPPGKLFF

D: .
J: TRBJ1-5
V: TRBV18
size: many
DNA: TGTGCCAGCTCAACCGGGGGATTTCAGCCCCAGCATTTT
CDR3: CASSTGGFQPQHF

D: TRBD2
J: TRBJ2-1
V: TRBV5-4
size: .
DNA: TGTGCCAGCAGCCAAGGACTAGCGGGAGGCCCGAATGAGCAGTTCTTC
CDR3: CASSQGLAGGPNEQFF

D: TRBD1
J: TRBJ2-7
V: TRBV5-6
size: many
DNA: TGTGCCAGCAGGATAACAGGGGTCTACGAGCAGTACTTC
CDR3: CASRITGVYEQYF

D: TRBD1
J: TRBJ2-7
V: TRBV7-9
size: few
DNA: TGTGCCAGCAGCCACAGACAGGGTTCCGGCGAGCAGTACTTC
CDR3: CASSHRQGSGEQYF

D: TRBD1
J: TRBJ2-1
V: TRBV11-1
size: .
DNA: TGTGCCAGCAGCCCCCGGACAGGGTACAATGAGCAGTTCTTC
CDR3: CASSPRTGYNEQFF

D: .
J: TRBJ2-3
V: TRBV5-1
size: many
DNA: TGCGCCAGCAGAGTGGCGGCAGGAAGCACAGATACGCAGTATTTT
CDR3: CASRVAAGSTDTQYF

D: .
J: TRBJ2-2
V: TRBV5-1
size: many
DNA: TGCGCCAGCAGAGGCAGCGTAGGCACCGGGGAGCTGTTTTTT
CDR3: CASRGSVGTGELFF

D: .
J: TRBJ2-3
V: TRBV5-6
size: few
DNA: TGTGCCAGCAGCGTACAGGGAGATACGCAGTATTTT
CDR3: CASSVQGDTQYF

D: .
J: TRBJ2-3
V: TRBV15
size: .
DNA: TGTGCCACCAGCAGAGAAGCTACGCAGTATTTT
CDR3: CATSREATQYF

D: TRBD1
J: TRBJ2-7
V: TRBV5-1
size: many
DNA: TGCGCCACCAGACCCCCACAGGGGGGAATCGAGCAGTACTTC
CDR3: CATRPPQGGIEQYF

D: TRBD2
J: TRBJ2-7
V: TRBV12-3/TRBV12-4
size: many
DNA: TGTGCCAGCAGTTTAGGGGGGGGTGTGGACGAGCAGTACTTC
CDR3: CASSLGGGVDEQYF

D: TRBD1
J: TRBJ1-1
V: TRBV5-1
size: many
DNA: TGCGCCAGCAGCTCCCTCGGTCAGGGGGCCACTGAAGCTTTCTTT
CDR3: CASSSLGQGATEAFF

D: TRBD1
J: TRBJ2-7
V: TRBV28
size: many
DNA: TGTGCCACCAGGGGACAGGCTATTGGAGAGCAGTACTTC
CDR3: CATRGQAIGEQYF

D: .
J: TRBJ2-3
V: TRBV3-1
size: many
DNA: TGTGCCAGCAGCCCGTCCCAGGGGCAGACAACAGATACGCAGTATTTT
CDR3: CASSPSQGQTTDTQYF

D: .
J: TRBJ2-5
V: TRBV12-3/TRBV12-4
size: .
DNA: TGTGCCAGCAGCGAACTAGAGACCCAGTACTTC
CDR3: CASSELETQYF

D: TRBD1
J: TRBJ2-7
V: TRBV20-1
size: few
DNA: TGCAGTGCTAGTAGCCCGGGACAGGGTATGTACGAGCAGTACTTC
CDR3: CSASSPGQGMYEQYF

D: .
J: TRBJ2-7
V: TRBV5-1
size: few
DNA: TGCGCCAGCAGCTTGGGGGACTTAGCATCTCGAAGCGCCTCCTACGAGCAGTACTTC
CDR3: CASSLGDLASRSASYEQYF

D: .
J: TRBJ1-5
V: TRBV20-1
size: many
DNA: TGCAGTGCTAGAGGGACAGCCAATCAGCCCCAGCATTTT
CDR3: CSARGTANQPQHF

D: TRBD2
J: TRBJ2-1
V: TRBV3-1
size: many
DNA: TGTGCCAGCAGAGGGACTAGCGGGATAAACAATGAGCAGTTCTTC
CDR3: CASRGTSGINNEQFF

D: .
J: TRBJ1-6
V: TRBV7-2
size: once
DNA: TGTGCCAGCAGCTTAACCCGGGATCTAAGGCCCCTCCACTTT
CDR3: CASSLTRDLRPLHF

D: TRBD2
J: TRBJ2-7
V: TRBV5-1
size: many
DNA: TGCGCCAGCAGCCTGACTAGCGGGTGGGTAAGTTACGAGCAGTACTTC
CDR3: CASSLTSGWVSYEQYF

D: .
J: TRBJ2-3
V: TRBV4-3
size: .
DNA: TGCGCCAGCAGCCAAGATAGGGATTCCTCAGATACGCAGTATTTT
CDR3: CASSQDRDSSDTQYF

D: .
J: TRBJ2-7
V: TRBV6-5
size: .
DNA: TGTGCCAGCTACTCGACCCAGGCCTCCTACGAGCAGTACTTC
CDR3: CASYSTQASYEQYF

D: .
J: TRBJ2-2
V: TRBV28
size: many
DNA: TGTGCCAGCAGTACTCGGGGGACCGGGGAGCTGTTTTTT
CDR3: CASSTRGTGELFF

D: TRBD1
J: TRBJ1-1
V: TRBV2
size: .
DNA: TGTGCCAGCAGTGGACAGGGTGTTATGAACACTGAAGCTTTCTTT
CDR3: CASSGQGVMNTEAFF

D: TRBD2
J: TRBJ2-7
V: TRBV6-6
size: many
DNA: TGTGCCAGCAGGGTGGGGGGGGAAGTTAACGAGCAGTACTTC
CDR3: CASRVGGEVNEQYF